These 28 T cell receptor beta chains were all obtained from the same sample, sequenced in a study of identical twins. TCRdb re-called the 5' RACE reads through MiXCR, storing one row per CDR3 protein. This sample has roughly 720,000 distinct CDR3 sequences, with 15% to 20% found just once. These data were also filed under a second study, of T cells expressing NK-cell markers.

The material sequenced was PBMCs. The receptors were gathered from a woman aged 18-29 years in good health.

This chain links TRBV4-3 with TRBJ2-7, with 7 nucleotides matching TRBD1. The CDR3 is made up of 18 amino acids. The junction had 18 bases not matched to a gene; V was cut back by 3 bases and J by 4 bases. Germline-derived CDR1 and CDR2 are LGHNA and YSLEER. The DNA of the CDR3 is TGCGCCAGCAGCCACAGGACAGGCTCGAGGGGTCTCAAGTACGAGCAGTACTTC. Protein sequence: CASSHRTGSRGLKYEQYF.

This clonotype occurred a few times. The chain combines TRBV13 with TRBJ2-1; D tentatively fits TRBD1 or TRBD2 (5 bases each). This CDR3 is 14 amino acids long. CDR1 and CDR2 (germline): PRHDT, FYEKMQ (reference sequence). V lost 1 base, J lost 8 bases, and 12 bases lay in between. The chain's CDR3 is CASSLDGGRDEQFF. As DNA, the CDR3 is TGTGCCAGCAGCTTAGATGGGGGACGGGATGAGCAGTTCTTC.

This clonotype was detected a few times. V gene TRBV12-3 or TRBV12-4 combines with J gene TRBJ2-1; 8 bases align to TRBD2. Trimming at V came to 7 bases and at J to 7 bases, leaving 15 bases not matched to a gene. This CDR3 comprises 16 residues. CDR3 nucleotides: TGTGCCAGCATGAGGCTTCGGGGGGGCCCTGGTAATGAGCAGTTCTTC. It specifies CASMRLRGGPGNEQFF.

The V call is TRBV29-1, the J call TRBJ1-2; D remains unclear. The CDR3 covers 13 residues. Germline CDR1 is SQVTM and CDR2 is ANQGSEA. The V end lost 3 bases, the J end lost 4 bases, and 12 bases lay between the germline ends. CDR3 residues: CSVENRGGYGYTF. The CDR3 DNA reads TGCAGCGTTGAGAATCGGGGAGGCTATGGCTACACCTTC.

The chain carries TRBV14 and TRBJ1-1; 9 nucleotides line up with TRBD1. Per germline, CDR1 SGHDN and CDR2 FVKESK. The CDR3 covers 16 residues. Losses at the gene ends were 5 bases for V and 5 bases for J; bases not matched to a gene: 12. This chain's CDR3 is CASSTLRGQGETEAFF. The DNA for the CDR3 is TGTGCCAGCAGCACCTTGAGGGGACAGGGAGAGACTGAAGCTTTCTTT.

CDR3: CASSLVRFRAGGPETQYF. CDR3 DNA sequence: TGCGCCAGCAGCTTGGTCCGCTTTCGAGCGGGAGGGCCAGAGACCCAGTACTTC. This chain uses TRBV5-1 with TRBJ2-5, with 10 bases identical to TRBD2. The CDR3 loop spans 18 amino acids. V dropped 0 bases and J dropped 4; count of bases not matched to a gene: 12. CDR1 and CDR2 from the germline V gene are SGHRS and YFSETQ.

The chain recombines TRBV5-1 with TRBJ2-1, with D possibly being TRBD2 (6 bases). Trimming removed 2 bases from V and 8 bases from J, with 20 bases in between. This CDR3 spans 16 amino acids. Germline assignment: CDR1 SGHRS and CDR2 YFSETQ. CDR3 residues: CASSFGLASVADEQFF. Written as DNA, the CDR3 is TGCGCCAGCAGCTTTGGGCTAGCGTCGGTTGCCGATGAGCAGTTCTTC.

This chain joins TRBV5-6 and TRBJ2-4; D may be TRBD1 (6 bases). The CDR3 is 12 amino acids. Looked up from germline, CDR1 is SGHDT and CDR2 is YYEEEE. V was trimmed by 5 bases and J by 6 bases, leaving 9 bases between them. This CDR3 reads CASSKDRNIQYF. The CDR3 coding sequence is TGTGCCAGCAGTAAGGACAGAAACATTCAGTACTTC.

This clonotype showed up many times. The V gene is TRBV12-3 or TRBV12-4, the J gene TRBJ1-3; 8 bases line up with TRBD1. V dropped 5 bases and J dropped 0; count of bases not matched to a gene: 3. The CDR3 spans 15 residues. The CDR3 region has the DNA TGTGCCAGCAGTCCGGGGACAGGCTCTGGAAACACCATATATTTT. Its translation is CASSPGTGSGNTIYF.

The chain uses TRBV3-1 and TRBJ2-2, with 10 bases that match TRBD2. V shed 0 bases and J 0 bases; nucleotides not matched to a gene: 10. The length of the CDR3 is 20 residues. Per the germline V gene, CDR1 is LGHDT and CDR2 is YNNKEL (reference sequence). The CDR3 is CASSQDLASGSTANTGELFF. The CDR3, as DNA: TGTGCCAGCAGCCAAGATCTCGCTAGCGGGAGTACCGCGAACACCGGGGAGCTGTTTTTT.

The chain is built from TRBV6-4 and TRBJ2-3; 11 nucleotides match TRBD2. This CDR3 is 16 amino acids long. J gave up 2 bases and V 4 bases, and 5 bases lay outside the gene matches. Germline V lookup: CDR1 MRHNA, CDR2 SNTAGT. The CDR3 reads CASSVLAGESTDTQYF. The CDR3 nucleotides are TGTGCCAGCAGTGTACTAGCGGGGGAGTCCACAGATACGCAGTATTTT.

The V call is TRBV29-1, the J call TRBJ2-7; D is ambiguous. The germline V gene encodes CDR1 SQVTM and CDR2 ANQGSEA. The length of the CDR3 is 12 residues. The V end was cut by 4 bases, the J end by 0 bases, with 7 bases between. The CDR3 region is CSVVSHSYEQYF. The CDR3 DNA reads TGCAGCGTTGTTTCTCACTCCTACGAGCAGTACTTC.

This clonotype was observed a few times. CDR3 nucleotides: TGTGCCATCAGTGAGTCGAACAGCAAAACCGTTAACTATGGCTACACCTTC. As protein: CAISESNSKTVNYGYTF. This chain links TRBV10-3 with TRBJ1-2; D ambiguous. The CDR3 runs 17 residues. Germline CDR1 reads ENHRY; CDR2 reads SYGVKD. Trimming took off 0 bases at V and 1 base at J, with 15 bases between the two ends.

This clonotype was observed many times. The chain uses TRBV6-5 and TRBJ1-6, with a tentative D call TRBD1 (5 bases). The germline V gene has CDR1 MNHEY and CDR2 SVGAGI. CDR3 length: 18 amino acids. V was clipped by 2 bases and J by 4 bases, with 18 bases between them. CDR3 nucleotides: TGTGCCAGCAGTTACCCCCCGGGGAGGGGTCATTATAATTCACCCCTCCACTTT. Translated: CASSYPPGRGHYNSPLHF.

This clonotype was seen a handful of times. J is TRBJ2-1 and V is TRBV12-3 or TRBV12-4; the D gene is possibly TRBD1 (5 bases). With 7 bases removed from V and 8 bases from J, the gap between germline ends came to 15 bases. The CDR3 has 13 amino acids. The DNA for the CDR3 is TGTGCCAGCAAAAGGCCGTCAGGGTATGAGCAGTTCTTC. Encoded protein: CASKRPSGYEQFF.

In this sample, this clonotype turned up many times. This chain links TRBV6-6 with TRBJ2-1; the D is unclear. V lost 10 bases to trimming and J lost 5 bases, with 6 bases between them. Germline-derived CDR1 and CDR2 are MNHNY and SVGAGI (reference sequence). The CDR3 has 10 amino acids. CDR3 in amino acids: CAIGDNEQFF. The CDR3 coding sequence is TGTGCCATCGGCGACAATGAGCAGTTCTTC.

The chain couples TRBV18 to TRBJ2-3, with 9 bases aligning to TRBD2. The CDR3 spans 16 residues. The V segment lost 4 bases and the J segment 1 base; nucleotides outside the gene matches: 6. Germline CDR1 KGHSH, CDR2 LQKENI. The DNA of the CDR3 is TGTGCCAGCTCACTGCAGAGACTAGCGGGCACAGATACGCAGTATTTT. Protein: CASSLQRLAGTDTQYF.

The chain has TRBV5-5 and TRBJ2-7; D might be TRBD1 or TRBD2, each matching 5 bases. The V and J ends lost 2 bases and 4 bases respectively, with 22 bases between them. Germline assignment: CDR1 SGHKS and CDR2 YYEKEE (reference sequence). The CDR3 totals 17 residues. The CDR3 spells CASSFVVRLGRAYEQYF. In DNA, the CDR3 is TGTGCCAGCAGCTTTGTCGTTCGGTTGGGACGGGCGTACGAGCAGTACTTC.

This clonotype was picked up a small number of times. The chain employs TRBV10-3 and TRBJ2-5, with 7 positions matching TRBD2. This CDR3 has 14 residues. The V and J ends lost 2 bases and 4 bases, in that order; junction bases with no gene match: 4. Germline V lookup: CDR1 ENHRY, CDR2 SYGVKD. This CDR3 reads CAISERGLGETQYF. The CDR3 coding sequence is TGTGCCATCAGTGAGAGAGGACTAGGAGAGACCCAGTACTTC.

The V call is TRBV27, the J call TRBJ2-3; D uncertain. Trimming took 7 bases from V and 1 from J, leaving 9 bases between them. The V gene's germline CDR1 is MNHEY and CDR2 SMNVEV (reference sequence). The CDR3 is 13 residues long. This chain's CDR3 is CASKFSGTDTQYF. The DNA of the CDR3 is TGTGCCAGCAAGTTTTCCGGCACAGATACGCAGTATTTT.

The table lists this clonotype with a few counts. The CDR3 DNA is TGTGCCTCGGGGCGAAGCTCTGGGGCCAACGTCCTGACTTTC. Residues: CASGRSSGANVLTF. The rearrangement links TRBV7-9 to TRBJ2-6; perhaps D is TRBD1 or TRBD2 (5 bases each). V was cut by 11 bases and J by 0 bases, with 11 bases left in between. The germline V gene has CDR1 SEHNR and CDR2 FQNEAQ (reference sequence). This CDR3 comprises 14 residues.

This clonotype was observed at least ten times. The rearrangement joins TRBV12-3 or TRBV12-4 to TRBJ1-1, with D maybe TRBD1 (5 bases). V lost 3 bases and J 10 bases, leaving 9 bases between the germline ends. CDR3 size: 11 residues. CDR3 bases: TGTGCCAGCAGTTTCGGGAGGGGAGCTTTCTTT. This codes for CASSFGRGAFF.

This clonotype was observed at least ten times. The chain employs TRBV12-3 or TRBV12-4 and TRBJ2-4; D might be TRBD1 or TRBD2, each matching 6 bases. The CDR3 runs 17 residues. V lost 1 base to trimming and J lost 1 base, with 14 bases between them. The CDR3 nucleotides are TGTGCCAGCAGTTTAGATGGGGGGCTTGAGGCCAAAAACATTCAGTACTTC. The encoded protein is CASSLDGGLEAKNIQYF.

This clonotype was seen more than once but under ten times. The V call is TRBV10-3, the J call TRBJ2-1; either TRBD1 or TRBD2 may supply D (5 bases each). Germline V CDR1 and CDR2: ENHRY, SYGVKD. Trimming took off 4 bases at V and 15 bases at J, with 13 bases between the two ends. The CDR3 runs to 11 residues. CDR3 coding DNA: TGTGCCATCAGTGGGTCTAGAGGGGCGTTCTTC. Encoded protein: CAISGSRGAFF.

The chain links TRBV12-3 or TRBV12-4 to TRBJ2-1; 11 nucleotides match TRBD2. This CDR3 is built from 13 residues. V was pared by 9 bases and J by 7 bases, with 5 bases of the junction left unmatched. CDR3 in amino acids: CASCSGGENEQFF. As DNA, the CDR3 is TGTGCCAGTTGTAGCGGGGGGGAAAATGAGCAGTTCTTC.

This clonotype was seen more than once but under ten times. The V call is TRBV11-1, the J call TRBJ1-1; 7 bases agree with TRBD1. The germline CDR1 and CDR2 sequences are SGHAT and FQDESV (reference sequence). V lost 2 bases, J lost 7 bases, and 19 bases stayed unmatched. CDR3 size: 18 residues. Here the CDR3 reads CASSLPTRQGPDIVEAFF. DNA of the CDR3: TGTGCCAGCAGCTTACCCACCCGACAGGGTCCCGATATTGTTGAAGCTTTCTTT. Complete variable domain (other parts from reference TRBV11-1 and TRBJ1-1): EAEVAQSPRYKITEKSQAVAFWCDPISGHATLYWYRQILGQGPELLVQFQDESVVDDSQLPKDRFSAERLKGVDSTLKIQPAELGDSAMYLCASSLPTRQGPDIVEAFFGQGTRLTVV.

The CDR3, as DNA: TGCGCCAGCGGCCCCGAGCGGGGGGACAATGAGCAGTTCTTC. Translated: CASGPERGDNEQFF. The rearrangement joins TRBV5-1 to TRBJ2-1; 9 bases agree with TRBD2. V was clipped by 7 bases and J by 5 bases; unmatched bases: 7. The length of the CDR3 is 14 residues. Germline CDR1 SGHRS, CDR2 YFSETQ. The variable domain in full, completed from reference TRBV5-1 and TRBJ2-1, reads KAGVTQTPRYLIKTRGQQVTLSCSPISGHRSVSWYQQTPGQGLQFLFEYFSETQRNKGNFPGRFSGRQFSNSRSEMNVSTLELGDSALYLCASGPERGDNEQFFGPGTRLTVL.

The CDR3 bases are TGCGCCAGCAGCTTGGTTCCCCTTGGGGGCGAGCAGTACTTC. Translation gives CASSLVPLGGEQYF. The rearrangement links TRBV5-1 to TRBJ2-7; D is perhaps TRBD1 or TRBD2 (5 bases each). Per the germline V gene, CDR1 is SGHRS and CDR2 is YFSETQ. The V end was cut by 0 bases, the J end by 6 bases, with 13 bases between. The CDR3 has 14 residues.